One and the same sample provided the 6 T cell receptor beta chains below, sequenced in a study of control samples from healthy donors and cancer patients. Clones were read by immunoSEQ multiplex PCR, and TCRdb kept only the in-frame ones, dropping some. The table records approximately 100,000 clones, roughly 90% of them present only once. Sequencing was done on a sample of blood. The receptors here all came from a man under 40 in good health.

This chain links TRBV10-1 with TRBJ2-1; D remains unclear. Germline loops: CDR1 WNHNN, CDR2 SYGVQD (reference sequence). The CDR3 totals 17 residues. The ends were cut back, 0 bases at V and 0 bases at J, with 12 bases in the middle. CDR3 sequence (DNA): TGCGCCAGCAGTGAGTCTTCAAGCGCGAGCTCCTACAATGAGCAGTTCTTC. Translated: CASSESSSASSYNEQFF.

The chain links TRBV27 to TRBJ1-6, with D tentatively TRBD1 (6 bases). The V end lost 4 bases, the J end lost 0 bases, and 10 bases lay between the germline ends. CDR1 and CDR2 (germline): MNHEY, SMNVEV (reference sequence). The CDR3 extends over 16 amino acids. CDR3 coding DNA: TGTGCCAGCAGTTCTGGGGGCCCCTCCTATAATTCACCCCTCCACTTT. Residues: CASSSGGPSYNSPLHF.

This rearrangement joins TRBV30 to TRBJ2-7, with 8 bases fitting TRBD1. The CDR3 length is 15 residues. From germline, CDR1 is GTSNPN and CDR2 SVGIG (reference sequence). J lost 3 bases, V lost 2 bases, and 9 bases had no gene match. CDR3 sequence: CAWSLRQGLYYEQYF. The CDR3 DNA sequence: TGTGCCTGGAGTCTTAGACAGGGGCTATACTACGAGCAGTACTTC.

The chain combines TRBV10-1 with TRBJ2-1; D gene ambiguous. Trimming pared 5 bases from V and 6 bases from J, leaving 11 bases between. The germline V gene encodes CDR1 WNHNN and CDR2 SYGVQD (reference sequence). The CDR3 is 13 amino acids. The CDR3 loop reads CASSPDPVNEQFF. The CDR3 DNA sequence: TGCGCCAGCAGTCCTGACCCTGTCAATGAGCAGTTCTTC.

V and J are TRBV5-8 and TRBJ2-3, with 7 bases that match TRBD1. This CDR3 has 16 amino acids. The germline CDR1 and CDR2 sequences are SGHTS and YDEGEE. Trimming cost V 4 bases and J 0 bases; bases outside gene matches: 8. The CDR3 spells CASSRRGTASTDTQYF. CDR3 nucleotide sequence: TGTGCCAGCAGCCGCAGGGGGACAGCAAGCACAGATACGCAGTATTTT.

V usage is TRBV2 and J usage is TRBJ2-3; TRBD2 matches 7 bases. The CDR3 runs to 14 residues. The V segment lost 4 bases and the J segment 5 bases; nucleotides outside the gene matches: 6. Germline V gene sequence: CDR1 SNHLY, CDR2 FYNNEI. The CDR3 loop is CASSGMGGRDTQYF. CDR3 bases: TGTGCCAGCAGTGGGATGGGGGGGAGAGATACGCAGTATTTT.